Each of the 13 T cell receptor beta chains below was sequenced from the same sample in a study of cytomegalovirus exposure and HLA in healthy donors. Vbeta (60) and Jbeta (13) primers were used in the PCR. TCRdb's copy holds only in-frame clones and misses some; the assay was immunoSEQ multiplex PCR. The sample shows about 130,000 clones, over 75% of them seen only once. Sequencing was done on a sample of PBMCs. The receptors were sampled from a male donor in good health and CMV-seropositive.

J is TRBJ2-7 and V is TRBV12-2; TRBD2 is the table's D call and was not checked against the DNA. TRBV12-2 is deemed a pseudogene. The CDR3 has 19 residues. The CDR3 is CASRFAGKWTSGASYEQYF. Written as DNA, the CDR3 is TGTGCAAGTCGCTTCGCCGGAAAATGGACTAGCGGGGCCTCCTACGAGCAGTACTTC.

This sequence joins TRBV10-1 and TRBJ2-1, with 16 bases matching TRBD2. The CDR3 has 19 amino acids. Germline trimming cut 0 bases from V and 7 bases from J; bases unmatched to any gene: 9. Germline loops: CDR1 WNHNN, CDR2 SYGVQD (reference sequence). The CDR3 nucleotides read TGCGCCAGCAGTGAGTCAAAGGCCCTGGGACTAGCGGGAGGGAATGAGCAGTTCTTC. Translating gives CASSESKALGLAGGNEQFF.

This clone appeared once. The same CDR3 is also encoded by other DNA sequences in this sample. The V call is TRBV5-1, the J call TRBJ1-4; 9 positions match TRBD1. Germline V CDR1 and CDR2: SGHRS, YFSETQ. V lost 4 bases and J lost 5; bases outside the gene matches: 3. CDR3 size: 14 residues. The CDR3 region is CASSLTGGNEKLFF. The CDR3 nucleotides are TGCGCCAGCAGCCTCACAGGGGGCAATGAAAAACTGTTTTTT.

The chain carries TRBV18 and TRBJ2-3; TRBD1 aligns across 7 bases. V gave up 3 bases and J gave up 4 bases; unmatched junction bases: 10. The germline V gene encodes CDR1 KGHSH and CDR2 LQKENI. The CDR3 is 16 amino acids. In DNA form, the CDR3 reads TGTGCCAGCTCACCCAGGACAGGAATCAGATCAGATACGCAGTATTTT. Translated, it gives CASSPRTGIRSDTQYF.

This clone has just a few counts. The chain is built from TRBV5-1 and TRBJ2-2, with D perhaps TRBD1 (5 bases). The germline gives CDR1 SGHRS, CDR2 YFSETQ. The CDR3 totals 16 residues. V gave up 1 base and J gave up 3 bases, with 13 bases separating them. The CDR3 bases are TGCGCCAGCAGCTTGTTAGGGGATGGGGACACCGGGGAGCTGTTTTTT. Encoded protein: CASSLLGDGDTGELFF.

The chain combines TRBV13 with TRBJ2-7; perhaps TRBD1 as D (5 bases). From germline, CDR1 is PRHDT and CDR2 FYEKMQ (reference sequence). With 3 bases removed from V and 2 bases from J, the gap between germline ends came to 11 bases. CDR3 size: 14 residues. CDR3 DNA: TGTGCCAGCAGCTTCACCAGGGAAACCTACGAGCAGTACTTC. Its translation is CASSFTRETYEQYF.

CDR3 nucleotides: TGTGCCAGCACCTCCCTGCAGGGACAGCCCCAGCATTTT. This translates into CASTSLQGQPQHF. The gene calls are TRBV2 and TRBJ1-5, with D perhaps TRBD1 (5 bases). V shed 7 bases and J shed 7 bases, with 14 bases lying between them. CDR1 is SNHLY and CDR2 is FYNNEI in the germline V gene. The CDR3 is made up of 13 amino acids.

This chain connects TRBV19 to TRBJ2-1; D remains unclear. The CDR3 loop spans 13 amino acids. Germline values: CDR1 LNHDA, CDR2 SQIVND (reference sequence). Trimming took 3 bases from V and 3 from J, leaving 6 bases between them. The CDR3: CASSISGYNEQFF. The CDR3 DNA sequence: TGTGCCAGTAGTATTTCAGGCTACAATGAGCAGTTCTTC. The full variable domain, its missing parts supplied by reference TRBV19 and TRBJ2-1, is DGGITQSPKYLFRKEGQNVTLSCEQNLNHDAMYWYRQDPGQGLRLIYYSQIVNDFQKGDIAEGYSVSREKKESFPLTVTSAQKNPTAFYLCASSISGYNEQFFGPGTRLTVL.

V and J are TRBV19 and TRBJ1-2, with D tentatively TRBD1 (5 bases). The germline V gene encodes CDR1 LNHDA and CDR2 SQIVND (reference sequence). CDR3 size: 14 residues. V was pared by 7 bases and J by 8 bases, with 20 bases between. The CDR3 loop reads CASTKREGDRGYTF. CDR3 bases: TGTGCCAGTACCAAAAGGGAAGGGGATAGAGGCTACACCTTC.

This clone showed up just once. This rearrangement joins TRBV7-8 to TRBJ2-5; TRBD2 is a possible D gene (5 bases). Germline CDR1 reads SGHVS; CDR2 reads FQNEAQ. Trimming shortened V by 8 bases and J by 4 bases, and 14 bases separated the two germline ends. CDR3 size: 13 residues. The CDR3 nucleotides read TGTGCCAGCCGGATGCGGCGGGCAGAGACCCAGTACTTC. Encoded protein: CASRMRRAETQYF.

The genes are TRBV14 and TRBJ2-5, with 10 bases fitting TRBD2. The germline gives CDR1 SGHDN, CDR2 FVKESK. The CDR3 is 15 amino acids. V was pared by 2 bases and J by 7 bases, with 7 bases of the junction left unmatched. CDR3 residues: CASSQSSGGIRTQYF. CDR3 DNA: TGTGCCAGCAGCCAATCTAGCGGGGGCATCCGGACCCAGTACTTC.

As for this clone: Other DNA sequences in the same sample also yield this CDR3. CDR3: CASSLNTGVNTIYF. DNA of the CDR3: TGCGCCAGCAGCCTCAACACGGGGGTAAACACCATATATTTT. The gene calls are TRBV5-1 and TRBJ1-3, with D possibly matching TRBD1 (5 bases). V lost 4 bases and J 6 bases, leaving 14 bases between the germline ends. This CDR3 has 14 residues. Germline CDR1 is SGHRS and CDR2 is YFSETQ. Combining the CDR3 with reference TRBV5-1 and TRBJ1-3 gives the whole variable domain KAGVTQTPRYLIKTRGQQVTLSCSPISGHRSVSWYQQTPGQGLQFLFEYFSETQRNKGNFPGRFSGRQFSNSRSEMNVSTLELGDSALYLCASSLNTGVNTIYFGEGSWLTVV.

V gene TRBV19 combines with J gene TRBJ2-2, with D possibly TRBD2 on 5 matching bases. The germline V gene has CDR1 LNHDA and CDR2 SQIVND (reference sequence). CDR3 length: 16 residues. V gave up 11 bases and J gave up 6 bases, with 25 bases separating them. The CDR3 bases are TGTGCCGCCCGAGGAGGCCACCGTTTGGATTCCGGGGAGCTGTTTTTT. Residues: CAARGGHRLDSGELFF.